The clone carrying this T cell receptor (beta chain) is a singleton in its sample. A read error may produce the germline difference seen at one junction end. The record originates from a study of shared clonotypes between healthy human individuals. The CDR3 extends over 15 amino acids. Germline loops: CDR1 SSHAT, CDR2 FNYEAQ (reference sequence). Profiled with immunoSEQ multiplex PCR; TCRdb holds only in-frame clones, not every one. The table lists around 940,000 clones, about 80% of them singletons. The chain recombines TRBV7-7 with TRBJ2-5, with D perhaps TRBD1 or TRBD2 (6 bases each). The sequenced sample was memory CD4+ T cells sorted from blood. Sample subset: CD45RA-negative fraction. The clonotype comes from a man aged 18-30 years in good health. The CDR3, as DNA: TGTGCTAGCAGCCCTGGGGGGACGAGGGGGGAGACCCAGTACTTC. It codes for CASSPGGTRGETQYF.